This T cell receptor (beta chain) originates from a study of response to subunit inactivated influenza vaccine. The study's findings and limits: Authors suggested that a seasonal influenza vaccination recruits few new T cells each time.

From the RT-PCR reads, TCRdb called clonotypes with MiXCR, one entry per CDR3 protein. In the table there are 590,000 or so distinct CDR3 sequences, less than 15% of which are singletons. Germline V gene sequence: CDR1 MNHEY, CDR2 SVGAGI. The CDR3 has 15 residues. Trimming cost V 0 bases and J 6 bases, with 9 bases left between them. The sample holds a few counts of this clonotype. The antigen remains unidentified. Sequencing was performed on PBMCs from blood, taken around 15 days before vaccination. The source of this sequence is a man aged 50 to 59 who received an inactivated influenza vaccine. V is TRBV6-5 and J is TRBJ1-6; D gene uncertain. The CDR3 DNA follows: TGTGCCAGCAGTTACTCGACGGAACCTAATTCACCCCTCCACTTT. Its protein is CASSYSTEPNSPLHF.